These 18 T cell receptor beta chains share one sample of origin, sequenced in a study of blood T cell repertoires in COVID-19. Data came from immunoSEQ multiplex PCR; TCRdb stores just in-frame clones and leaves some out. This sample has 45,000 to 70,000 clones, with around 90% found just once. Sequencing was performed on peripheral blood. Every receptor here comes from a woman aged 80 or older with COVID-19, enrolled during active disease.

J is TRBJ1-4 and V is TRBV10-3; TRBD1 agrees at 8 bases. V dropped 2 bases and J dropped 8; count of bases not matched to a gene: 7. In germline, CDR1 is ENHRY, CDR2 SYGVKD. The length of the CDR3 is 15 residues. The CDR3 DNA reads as TGTGCCATCAGTGAGGGTGGACAGGGAGGCGAAAAACTGTTTTTT. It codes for CAISEGGQGGEKLFF.

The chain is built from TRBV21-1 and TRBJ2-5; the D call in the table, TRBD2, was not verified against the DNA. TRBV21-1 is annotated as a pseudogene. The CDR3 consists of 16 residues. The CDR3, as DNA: TGTGCCAGCAGCATCATCCGGGAGGGGCGGTTGGAGACCCAGTACTTC. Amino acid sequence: CASSIIREGRLETQYF.

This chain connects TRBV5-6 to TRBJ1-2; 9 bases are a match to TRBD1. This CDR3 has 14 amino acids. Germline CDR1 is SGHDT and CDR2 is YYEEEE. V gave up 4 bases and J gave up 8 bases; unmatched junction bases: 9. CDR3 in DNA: TGTGCCAGCAGCCCGCCGGGACAGGGTTCGGGCTACACCTTC. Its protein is CASSPPGQGSGYTF. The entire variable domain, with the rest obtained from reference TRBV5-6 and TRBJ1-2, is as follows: DAGVTQSPTHLIKTRGQQVTLRCSPKSGHDTVSWYQQALGQGPQFIFQYYEEEERQRGNFPDRFSGHQFPNYSSELNVNALLLGDSALYLCASSPPGQGSGYTFGSGTRLTVV.

The CDR3 DNA reads TGCGCCAGCAGCTCCGGCGGCACTAACTATGGCTACACCTTC. It is translated as CASSSGGTNYGYTF. The V and J genes are TRBV5-1 and TRBJ1-2; the D is unclear. This CDR3 region has 14 residues. Trimming removed 3 bases at V and 0 bases at J, with 9 bases between. Germline V gives CDR1 SGHRS, CDR2 YFSETQ.

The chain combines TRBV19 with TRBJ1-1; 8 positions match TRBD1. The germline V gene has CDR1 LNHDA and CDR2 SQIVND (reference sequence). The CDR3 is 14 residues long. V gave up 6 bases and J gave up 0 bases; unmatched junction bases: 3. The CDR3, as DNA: TGTGCCAGTAGGAAGACAGGGGTGAACACTGAAGCTTTCTTT. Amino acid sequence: CASRKTGVNTEAFF.

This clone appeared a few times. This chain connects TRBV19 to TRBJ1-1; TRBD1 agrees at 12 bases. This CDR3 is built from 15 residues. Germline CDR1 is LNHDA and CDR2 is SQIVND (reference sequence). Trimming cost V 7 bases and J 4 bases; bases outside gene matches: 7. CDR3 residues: CASNQGQGALTEAFF. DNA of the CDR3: TGTGCCAGTAATCAGGGACAGGGGGCCCTCACTGAAGCTTTCTTT.

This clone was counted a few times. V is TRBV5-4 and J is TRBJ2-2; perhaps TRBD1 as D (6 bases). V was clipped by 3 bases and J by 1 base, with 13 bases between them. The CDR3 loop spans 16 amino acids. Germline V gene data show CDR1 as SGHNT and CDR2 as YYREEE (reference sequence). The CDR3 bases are TGTGCCAGCAGCTCCTCCGGGACAAAGAACACCGGGGAGCTGTTTTTT. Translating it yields CASSSSGTKNTGELFF.

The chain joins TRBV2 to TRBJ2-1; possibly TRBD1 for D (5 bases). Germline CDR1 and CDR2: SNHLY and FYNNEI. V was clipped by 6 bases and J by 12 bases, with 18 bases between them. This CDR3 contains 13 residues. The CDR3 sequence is CASRPDSSSSQFF. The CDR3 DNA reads TGTGCCAGCAGGCCCGACAGTTCATCCTCGCAGTTCTTC.

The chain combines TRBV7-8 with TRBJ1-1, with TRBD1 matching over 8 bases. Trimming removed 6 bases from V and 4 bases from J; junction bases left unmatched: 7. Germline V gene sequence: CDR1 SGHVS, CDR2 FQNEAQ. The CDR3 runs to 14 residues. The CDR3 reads CASSVGQGTTEAFF. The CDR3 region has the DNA TGTGCCAGCAGTGTCGGACAGGGCACCACTGAAGCTTTCTTT.

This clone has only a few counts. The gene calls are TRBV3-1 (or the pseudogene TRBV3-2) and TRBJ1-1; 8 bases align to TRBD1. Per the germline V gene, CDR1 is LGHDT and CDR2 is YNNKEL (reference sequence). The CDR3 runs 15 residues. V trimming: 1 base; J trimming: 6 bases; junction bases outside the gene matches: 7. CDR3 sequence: CASSQGTGQGAEAFF. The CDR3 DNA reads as TGTGCCAGCAGCCAAGGAACTGGACAGGGCGCTGAAGCTTTCTTT.

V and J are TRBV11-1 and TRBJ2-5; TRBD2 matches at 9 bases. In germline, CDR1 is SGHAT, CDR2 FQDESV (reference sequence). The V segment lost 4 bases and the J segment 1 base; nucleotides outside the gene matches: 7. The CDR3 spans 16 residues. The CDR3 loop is CASSSITTSGQETQYF. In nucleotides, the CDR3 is TGTGCCAGCAGCTCAATTACGACTAGCGGCCAAGAGACCCAGTACTTC.

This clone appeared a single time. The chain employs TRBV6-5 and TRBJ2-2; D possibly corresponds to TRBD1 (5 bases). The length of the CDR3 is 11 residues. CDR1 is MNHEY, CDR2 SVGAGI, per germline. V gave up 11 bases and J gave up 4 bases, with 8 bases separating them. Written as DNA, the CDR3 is TGTGCCTCAGGGCGCACCGGGGAGCTGTTTTTT. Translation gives CASGRTGELFF.

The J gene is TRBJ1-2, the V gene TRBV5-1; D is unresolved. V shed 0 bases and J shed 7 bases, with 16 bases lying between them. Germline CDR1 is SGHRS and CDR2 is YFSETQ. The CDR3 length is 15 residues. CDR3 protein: CASSLESAKAAGYTF. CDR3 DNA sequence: TGCGCCAGCAGCTTGGAATCGGCAAAAGCGGCTGGCTACACCTTC.

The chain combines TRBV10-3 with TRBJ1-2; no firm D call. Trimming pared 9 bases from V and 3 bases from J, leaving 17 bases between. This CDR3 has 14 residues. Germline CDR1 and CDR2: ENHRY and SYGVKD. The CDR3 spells CAMRPGLADYGYTF. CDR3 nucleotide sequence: TGTGCCATGCGCCCAGGACTGGCAGACTATGGCTACACCTTC.

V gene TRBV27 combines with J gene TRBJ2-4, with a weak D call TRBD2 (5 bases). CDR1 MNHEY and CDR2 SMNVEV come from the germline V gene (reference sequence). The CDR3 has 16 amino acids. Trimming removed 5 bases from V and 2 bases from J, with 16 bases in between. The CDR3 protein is CASSPFTRGSKNIQYF. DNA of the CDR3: TGTGCCAGCAGTCCCTTTACCCGGGGTTCCAAAAACATTCAGTACTTC.

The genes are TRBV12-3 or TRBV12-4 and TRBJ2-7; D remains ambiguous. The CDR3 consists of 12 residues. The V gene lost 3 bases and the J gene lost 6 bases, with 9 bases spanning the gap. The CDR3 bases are TGTGCCAGCAGTTTTGGGCCTTCCGAGCAGTACTTC. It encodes CASSFGPSEQYF.

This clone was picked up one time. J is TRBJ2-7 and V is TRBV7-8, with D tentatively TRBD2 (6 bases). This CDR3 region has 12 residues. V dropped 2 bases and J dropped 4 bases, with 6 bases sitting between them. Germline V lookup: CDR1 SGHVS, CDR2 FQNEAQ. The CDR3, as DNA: TGTGCCAGCAGCTTAAGCGGGTACGAGCAGTACTTC. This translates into CASSLSGYEQYF. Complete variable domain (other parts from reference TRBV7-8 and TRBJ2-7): GAGVSQSPRYKVAKRGQDVALRCDPISGHVSLFWYQQALGQGPEFLTYFQNEAQLDKSGLPSDRFFAERPEGSVSTLKIQRTQQEDSAVYLCASSLSGYEQYFGPGTRLTVT.

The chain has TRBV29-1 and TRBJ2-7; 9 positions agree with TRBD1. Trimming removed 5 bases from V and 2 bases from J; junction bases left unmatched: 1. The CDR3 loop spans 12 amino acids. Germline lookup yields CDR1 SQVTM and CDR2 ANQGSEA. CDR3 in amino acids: CSVRTGAYEQYF. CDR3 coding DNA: TGCAGCGTTAGGACAGGGGCCTACGAGCAGTACTTC.